A single count supports the clone carrying this T cell receptor (beta chain). Germline CDR1 and CDR2: ENHRY and SYGVKD. The ends were cut back, 10 bases at V and 14 bases at J, with 27 bases in the middle. The CDR3 covers 14 residues. Original processing methods: Reference gene primers were amplified, and this amplification served to estimate nucleated cell counts. Here immunoSEQ multiplex PCR was the method, and the copy in TCRdb shows in-frame clones only, minus some. V, J and clone size derive from that table, while D and trimming were established from the DNA sequence. The repertoire consists of around 200,000 clones, with 80% to 90% occurring once and the leading ten covering roughly 9.7%. The sample is drawn from a study of blood T cell repertoires in COVID-19. Turning to the study itself: COVID-19 samples, acute and convalescent, were from the United States, Italy and Spain. Sample material is recorded as cDNA or gDNA derived from T cells, B-cell-depleted T cells, or PBMCs.

Sequenced sample: peripheral blood. This receptor was taken from a human donor with active or convalescent COVID-19. The donor label of this sample is uncertain. The chain has TRBV10-3 and TRBJ2-1; possibly TRBD2 for D (6 bases). The CDR3 DNA sequence: TGTGCCACCCAAACTCCGGGGCGGAGGGCTACGGAGTTCTTC. Translation gives CATQTPGRRATEFF.